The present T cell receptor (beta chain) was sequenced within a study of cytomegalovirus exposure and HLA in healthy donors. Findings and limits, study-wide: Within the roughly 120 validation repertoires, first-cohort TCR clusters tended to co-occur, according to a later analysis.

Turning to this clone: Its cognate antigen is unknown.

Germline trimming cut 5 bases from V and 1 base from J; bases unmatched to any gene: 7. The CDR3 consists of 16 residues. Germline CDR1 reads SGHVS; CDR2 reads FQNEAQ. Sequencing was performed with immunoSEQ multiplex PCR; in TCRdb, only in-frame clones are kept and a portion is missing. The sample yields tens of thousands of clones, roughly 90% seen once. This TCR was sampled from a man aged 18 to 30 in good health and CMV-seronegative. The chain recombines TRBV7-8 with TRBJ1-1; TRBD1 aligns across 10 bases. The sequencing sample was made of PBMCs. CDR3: CASSPQTGGQNTEAFF. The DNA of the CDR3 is TGTGCCAGCAGCCCCCAGACAGGGGGCCAGAACACTGAAGCTTTCTTT. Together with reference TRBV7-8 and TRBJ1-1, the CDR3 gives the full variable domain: GAGVSQSPRYKVAKRGQDVALRCDPISGHVSLFWYQQALGQGPEFLTYFQNEAQLDKSGLPSDRFFAERPEGSVSTLKIQRTQQEDSAVYLCASSPQTGGQNTEAFFGQGTRLTVV.